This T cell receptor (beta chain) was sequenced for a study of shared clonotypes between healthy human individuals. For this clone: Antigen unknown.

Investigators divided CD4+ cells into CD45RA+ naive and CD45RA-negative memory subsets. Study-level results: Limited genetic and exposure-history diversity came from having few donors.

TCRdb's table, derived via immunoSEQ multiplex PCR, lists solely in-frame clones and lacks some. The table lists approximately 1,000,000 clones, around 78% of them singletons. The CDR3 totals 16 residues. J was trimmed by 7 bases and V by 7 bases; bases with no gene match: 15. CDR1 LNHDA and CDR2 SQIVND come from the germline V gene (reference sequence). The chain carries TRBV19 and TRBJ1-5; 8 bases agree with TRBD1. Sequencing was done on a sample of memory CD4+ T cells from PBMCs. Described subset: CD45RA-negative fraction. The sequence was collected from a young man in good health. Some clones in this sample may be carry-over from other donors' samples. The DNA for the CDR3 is TGTGCCAGTACCCCCCCGTGGGGACAGGTGGGCCAGCCCCAGCATTTT. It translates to CASTPPWGQVGQPQHF.